This TCR beta chain was retrieved from a study of OX40 agonist ivuxolimab in advanced cancers. Study background: Dose-escalation cases comprised hepatocellular carcinoma, melanoma, renal cell or head and neck cancer. Three partial responders included one hepatocellular carcinoma patient and two cutaneous melanoma patients.

This CDR3 region has 13 residues. Germline V gives CDR1 SGHRS, CDR2 YFSETQ. Trimming removed 4 bases from V and 8 bases from J, with 13 bases in between. The count of this clone is one. The antigen is unknown. This table comes from immunoSEQ multiplex PCR, and its TCRdb copy is limited to in-frame clones, with some not included. The repertoire holds about 100,000 clones, with 85% to 95% as singletons. Study-level results: More expanded clones were found, on average, in CD8+ than in CD4+ T cells.

The chain employs TRBV5-1 and TRBJ2-1; D may match TRBD1 or TRBD2 (5 bases each). The clonotype originates from an adult with an advanced solid tumor such as melanoma, head and neck, liver or kidney cancer. The sequencing here drew on CD4+ or CD8+ T cells sorted from blood, taken in a trial of the OX40 agonist ivuxolimab. For the CDR3, the DNA is TGCGCCAGCAGCCGGGACCAAGAGGATGAGCAGTTCTTC. It translates to CASSRDQEDEQFF. The full variable domain, its missing parts supplied by reference TRBV5-1 and TRBJ2-1, is KAGVTQTPRYLIKTRGQQVTLSCSPISGHRSVSWYQQTPGQGLQFLFEYFSETQRNKGNFPGRFSGRQFSNSRSEMNVSTLELGDSALYLCASSRDQEDEQFFGPGTRLTVL.